These 14 T cell receptor beta chains were sequenced from one sample in a study of blood T cell repertoires in COVID-19. Profiling relied on immunoSEQ multiplex PCR, and the TCRdb table lists in-frame clones only, not all of them. The sample records 97,000 or so clones, more than 75% being singletons. Sequenced input: peripheral blood. The source of these receptors is a human donor in a cohort sampled during active COVID-19.

The V gene is TRBV2, the J gene TRBJ1-6; D might be TRBD1 (6 bases). V lost 5 bases and J lost 1, with 12 bases in between. CDR1 and CDR2 from the germline V gene are SNHLY and FYNNEI. This CDR3 region has 16 residues. CDR3 sequence: CASSQEQGSYNSPLHF. In DNA, the CDR3 is TGTGCCAGCAGTCAGGAACAGGGATCCTATAATTCACCCCTCCACTTT.

The rearrangement links TRBV2 to TRBJ1-3; 9 bases align to TRBD1. This CDR3 has 15 amino acids. V lost 6 bases and J lost 4; bases outside the gene matches: 7. Germline CDR1 and CDR2: SNHLY and FYNNEI. CDR3 region: CASSQQGARGNTIYF. CDR3 bases: TGTGCCAGCAGCCAACAGGGGGCGAGGGGAAACACCATATATTTT. Full variable domain (remainder filled in from reference TRBV2 and TRBJ1-3): EPEVTQTPSHQVTQMGQEVILRCVPISNHLYFYWYRQILGQKVEFLVSFYNNEISEKSEIFDDQFSVERPDGSNFTLKIRSTKLEDSAMYFCASSQQGARGNTIYFGEGSWLTVV.

This clone appeared once. This chain links TRBV5-4 with TRBJ2-5; 9 bases match TRBD2. Germline values: CDR1 SGHNT, CDR2 YYREEE (reference sequence). J gave up 5 bases and V 4 bases, and 9 bases lay outside the gene matches. CDR3 size: 15 residues. The chain's CDR3 is CASSDTGTSRETQYF. The DNA for the CDR3 is TGTGCCAGCAGCGACACCGGGACTAGCAGGGAGACCCAGTACTTC. Combining the CDR3 with reference TRBV5-4 and TRBJ2-5 gives the whole variable domain ETGVTQSPTHLIKTRGQQVTLRCSSQSGHNTVSWYQQALGQGPQFIFQYYREEENGRGNFPPRFSGLQFPNYSSELNVNALELDDSALYLCASSDTGTSRETQYFGPGTRLLVL.

The chain combines TRBV28 with TRBJ1-1; D might be TRBD1 (5 bases). Trimming pared 2 bases from V and 4 bases from J, leaving 14 bases between. The germline CDR1 and CDR2 sequences are MDHEN and SYDVKM. CDR3 size: 15 residues. In DNA form, the CDR3 reads TGTGCCAGCAGTTTACTCCAGGGCTCTGGCACTGAAGCTTTCTTT. It is translated as CASSLLQGSGTEAFF.

The V and J genes are TRBV28 and TRBJ1-6; no reliable D call. The CDR3 length is 14 residues. The V gene's germline CDR1 is MDHEN and CDR2 SYDVKM. Trimming stripped 2 bases from V and 9 bases from J, with 11 bases between. Here the CDR3 DNA reads TGTGCCAGCAGTTTAAAACGGACTTTTTCACCCCTCCACTTT. Translating it yields CASSLKRTFSPLHF. The variable domain in full, with the rest retrieved from reference TRBV28 and TRBJ1-6, is DVKVTQSSRYLVKRTGEKVFLECVQDMDHENMFWYRQDPGLGLRLIYFSYDVKMKEKGDIPEGYSVSREKKERFSLILESASTNQTSMYLCASSLKRTFSPLHFGNGTRLTVT.

The genes are TRBV27 and TRBJ2-3; TRBD1 aligns across 7 bases. The V segment lost 5 bases and the J segment 5 bases; nucleotides outside the gene matches: 10. The CDR3 totals 15 residues. The germline V gene has CDR1 MNHEY and CDR2 SMNVEV (reference sequence). CDR3 residues: CASSLAGTAKDTQYF. CDR3 nucleotide sequence: TGTGCCAGCAGTCTAGCTGGGACAGCTAAAGATACGCAGTATTTT.

The rearrangement uses TRBV6-6 and TRBJ2-7, with a weak D call TRBD1 (6 bases). This CDR3 contains 12 residues. Germline assignment: CDR1 MNHNY and CDR2 SVGAGI (reference sequence). Trimming stripped 5 bases from V and 3 bases from J, with 8 bases between. CDR3 loop: CASSKQGYEQYF. As DNA, the CDR3 is TGTGCCAGCAGTAAACAGGGCTACGAGCAGTACTTC.

The genes are TRBV18 and TRBJ2-2; D is possibly TRBD1 (6 bases). Trimming took off 0 bases at V and 4 bases at J, with 9 bases between the two ends. CDR1 and CDR2 from the germline V gene are KGHSH and LQKENI. The CDR3 loop spans 15 amino acids. The CDR3 nucleotides are TGTGCCAGCTCACCACCGGTGGGGGCCACCGGGGAGCTGTTTTTT. Its protein is CASSPPVGATGELFF.

J is TRBJ2-5 and V is TRBV6-5; unclear D gene. The V gene's germline CDR1 is MNHEY and CDR2 SVGAGI. With 0 bases removed from V and 5 bases from J, the gap between germline ends came to 16 bases. CDR3 length equals 16 residues. CDR3 loop: CASSYSPGQRAETQYF. CDR3 DNA: TGTGCCAGCAGTTACTCCCCGGGTCAGAGAGCGGAGACCCAGTACTTC.

The V gene is TRBV12-3 or TRBV12-4, the J gene TRBJ2-1; 7 bases map to TRBD1. With V trimmed by 1 base and J by 7 bases, 1 base remained unmatched. The CDR3 runs to 13 residues. CDR3 amino acids: CASSLGQGNEQFF. The CDR3 DNA sequence: TGTGCCAGCAGTTTAGGACAGGGTAATGAGCAGTTCTTC.

This chain joins TRBV3-1 (or the pseudogene TRBV3-2) and TRBJ1-6; TRBD1 matches 7 bases. The germline V gene has CDR1 LGHDT and CDR2 YNNKEL (reference sequence). The CDR3 sequence is 14 residues long. V lost 4 bases, J lost 7 bases, and 4 bases stayed unmatched. The CDR3 here is CASSLTGRNSPLHF. CDR3 nucleotides: TGTGCCAGCAGCCTGACAGGGAGAAATTCACCCCTCCACTTT.

This clone was counted once. The V call is TRBV11-2, the J call TRBJ2-3, with D maybe TRBD2 (5 bases). Trimming stripped 5 bases from V and 3 bases from J, with 15 bases between. This CDR3 contains 15 residues. CDR1 is SGHAT, CDR2 FQNNGV, per germline. The chain's CDR3 is CASSRGQSGTDTQYF. The DNA of the CDR3 is TGTGCCAGCAGCCGCGGCCAGTCGGGGACAGATACGCAGTATTTT.

The chain combines TRBV6-2 or TRBV6-3 with TRBJ1-5, with a possible D match to TRBD1 (5 bases). CDR1 and CDR2 (germline): MNHEY, SVGEGT. The germline V and J ends were trimmed by 2 bases and 3 bases, with 8 bases remaining between them. The CDR3 is made up of 14 amino acids. The CDR3 sequence: CASSYRQLNQPQHF. As DNA, the CDR3 is TGTGCCAGCAGTTACCGACAGCTCAATCAGCCCCAGCATTTT.

The chain combines TRBV29-1 with TRBJ1-1, with no clear D. This CDR3 comprises 13 residues. CDR1 and CDR2 from the germline V gene are SQVTM and ANQGSEA. V was clipped by 8 bases and J by 1 base, with 14 bases between them. DNA for the CDR3: TGCAGCACTAAGGAGGGAACGAACACTGAAGCTTTCTTT. Translated: CSTKEGTNTEAFF.